What follows are 28 T cell receptor beta chains derived from one specimen sequenced in a study of regulatory T cells in long-lasting Graves disease. Time point: newly diagnosed GD, antithyroid drugs for less than 3 months. The TCR library was prepared using RNA isolated from PBMCs. Arm-PCR of CDR3 regions and iRepertoire HTBI primers were used to build TCR beta libraries. TCRdb analysed the multiplex PCR reads with MiXCR anew, one entry per CDR3 protein. The data show 350,000 to 500,000 distinct CDR3 sequences, about 17% seen once. A further study also used this sample, focusing on T cells in Graves' hyperthyroidism and ophthalmopathy.

Sample: peripheral blood mononuclear cells (PBMCs), taken at new diagnosis, from a patient treated with antithyroid drugs. The receptors come from a woman aged 30 to 39 with Graves disease.

Many counts were recorded for this clonotype. The V gene is TRBV7-2, the J gene TRBJ1-5; D is unclear. Germline V gene data show CDR1 as SGHTA and CDR2 as FQGNSA. The CDR3 sequence is 15 residues long. V lost 1 base to trimming and J lost 2 bases, with 9 bases between them. The CDR3 sequence: CASSLGAVGNQPQHF. The CDR3 DNA reads TGTGCCAGCAGCTTAGGAGCAGTAGGCAATCAGCCCCAGCATTTT.

Notes on this clonotype: This may be a read error: a much more frequent sequence differs by one nucleotide. The chain is built from TRBV6-2 or TRBV6-3 and TRBJ2-3; D possibly corresponds to TRBD2 (6 bases). The J call is uncertain, as TRBJ2-5 better fits the DNA end. The CDR3 loop spans 21 amino acids. Germline V lookup: CDR1 MNHEY, CDR2 SVGEGT. The CDR3 DNA reads as TGTGCCAGCAGTGGGCCCCCCCCCCCTCTACTAGCTACCTACCATCAAGAGGCCCAGTACTTC. It is translated as CASSGPPPPLLATYHQEAQYF.

This clonotype showed up many times. The V gene is TRBV4-3, the J gene TRBJ2-1; 10 bases match TRBD2. CDR1 is LGHNA and CDR2 is YSLEER in the germline V gene. There are 15 residues in the CDR3. V was pared by 4 bases and J by 7 bases, with 7 bases of the junction left unmatched. This CDR3 is CASSLGLASGNEQFF. The CDR3 DNA reads TGCGCCAGCAGCCTGGGACTAGCGTCGGGGAATGAGCAGTTCTTC.

The rearrangement joins TRBV10-3 to TRBJ1-4, with unresolved D. The germline V gene has CDR1 ENHRY and CDR2 SYGVKD. The V gene lost 7 bases and the J gene lost 4 bases, with 10 bases spanning the gap. This CDR3 has 13 residues. Written as DNA, the CDR3 is TGTGCCATCATGGCCAGTCTTAATGAAAAACTGTTTTTT. It yields the protein CAIMASLNEKLFF.

V and J are TRBV15 and TRBJ1-4; 8 nucleotides agree with TRBD1. The V and J ends lost 5 bases and 8 bases, in that order; junction bases with no gene match: 7. CDR3 length: 14 residues. The V gene's germline CDR1 is LNHNV and CDR2 YYDKDF (reference sequence). The CDR3 loop is CATSQDRGGEKLFF. CDR3 DNA: TGTGCCACCAGCCAAGACAGGGGAGGGGAAAAACTGTTTTTT.

Comment on this clonotype: It may be a read error: a sequence one base away is much more abundant. The chain is built from TRBV6-4 and TRBJ2-2, with TRBD1 matching over 10 bases. The CDR3 spans 15 residues. Germline V lookup: CDR1 MRHNA, CDR2 SNTAGT. The DNA of the CDR3 is TGTGCCAGCAGTGTCGACAGGGGGCGTGCCGGGGAGCCGTTTTTT. It encodes CASSVDRGRAGEPFF.

This clonotype was found many times. This chain joins TRBV12-3 or TRBV12-4 and TRBJ2-1; TRBD1 matches at 7 bases. CDR3 size: 16 residues. After removal of 6 bases from V and 7 bases from J, the junction contained 15 bases not matched to a gene. In DNA, the CDR3 is TGTGCCAGCAGCCCTCTGAGGACAGGCCAAGGAAATGAGCAGTTCTTC. This gives the protein CASSPLRTGQGNEQFF.

In this sample, this clonotype turned up many times. V gene TRBV28 combines with J gene TRBJ1-1; D is unclear. CDR1 and CDR2 from the germline V gene are MDHEN and SYDVKM. The V and J ends lost 4 bases and 8 bases respectively, with 5 bases between them. This CDR3 comprises 10 residues. The CDR3 here is CASSSFEAFF. CDR3 nucleotide sequence: TGTGCCAGCAGTTCCTTCGAAGCTTTCTTT.

In its sample, this clonotype was seen many times. The rearrangement links TRBV28 to TRBJ2-1; TRBD2 might be the D (7 bases). Per the germline V gene, CDR1 is MDHEN and CDR2 is SYDVKM. The CDR3 sequence is 16 residues long. V was trimmed by 5 bases and J by 5 bases, leaving 19 bases between them. The CDR3 nucleotides are TGTGCCAGCAGTCCATGGGGGGGCCGGGGGGACAATGAGCAGTTCTTC. Translating it yields CASSPWGGRGDNEQFF.

This clonotype was observed a few times. Compared with germline, one end of the junction differs, possibly owing to a read error. V usage is TRBV7-2 and J usage is TRBJ2-2; no firm D call. CDR3 length: 17 amino acids. The germline V gene has CDR1 SGHTA and CDR2 FQGNSA. The CDR3: CASTLLGSFTKTGELFF. The CDR3 DNA reads TGTGCCAGCACCCTTTTGGGGTCTTTCACGAAAACCGGGGAGCTGTTTTTT.

There are many counts of this clonotype. V gene TRBV5-1 combines with J gene TRBJ1-3; the D is unclear. Trimming cost V 4 bases and J 0 bases, with 14 bases left between them. Germline V gene data show CDR1 as SGHRS and CDR2 as YFSETQ. CDR3 size: 16 residues. The CDR3: CASSPLGLSSGNTIYF. The CDR3 bases are TGCGCCAGCAGCCCCCTCGGGCTGAGCTCTGGAAACACCATATATTTT.

This clonotype has a count of ten or more. The rearrangement links TRBV18 to TRBJ2-2; 7 nucleotides line up with TRBD2. This CDR3 has 16 residues. CDR1 is KGHSH and CDR2 is LQKENI in the germline V gene. Trimming cost V 4 bases and J 1 base; bases outside gene matches: 6. The DNA for the CDR3 is TGTGCCAGCTCACGCCTTGCTAGCGGGAACACCGGGGAGCTGTTTTTT. Amino acids: CASSRLASGNTGELFF.

This clonotype was seen many times. The chain has TRBV18 and TRBJ1-1; 9 nucleotides agree with TRBD1. V dropped 2 bases and J dropped 5; count of bases not matched to a gene: 12. CDR3 length: 17 residues. CDR1 and CDR2 from the germline V gene are KGHSH and LQKENI. The CDR3 loop is CASSPSFRDRVDTEAFF. The CDR3 nucleotides are TGTGCCAGCTCACCAAGCTTCCGGGACAGGGTAGATACTGAAGCTTTCTTT.

Many counts were recorded for this clonotype. The rearrangement joins TRBV6-2 or TRBV6-3 to TRBJ1-5, with D perhaps TRBD1 (6 bases). V gave up 0 bases and J gave up 1 base, with 16 bases separating them. Per germline, CDR1 MNHEY and CDR2 SVGEGT. This CDR3 has 18 residues. CDR3 amino acids: CASSYSTYREGSNQPQHF. The CDR3 coding sequence is TGTGCCAGCAGTTACTCGACCTACAGGGAGGGAAGCAATCAGCCCCAGCATTTT.

The genes are TRBV20-1 and TRBJ2-2; possibly TRBD2 for D (6 bases). Germline assignment: CDR1 DFQATT and CDR2 SNEGSKA (reference sequence). V lost 5 bases, J lost 6 bases, and 22 bases lay in between. This CDR3 contains 16 residues. The CDR3 DNA sequence: TGCAGTGCTGAGAGTCGGGGGAGGATGATCTCCGGGGAGCTGTTTTTT. Protein product: CSAESRGRMISGELFF.

This clonotype was recorded many times. An end of the junction does not agree with germline; a read error may underlie this. The V call is TRBV5-1, the J call TRBJ2-1; 8 bases agree with TRBD2. CDR1 is SGHRS, CDR2 YFSETQ, per germline. The CDR3 consists of 15 residues. Here the CDR3 reads CASSPPGLDSNEQFF. The DNA of the CDR3 is TGTGCCAGCAGCCCGCCGGGACTAGACTCCAATGAGCAGTTCTTC. Together with reference TRBV5-1 and TRBJ2-1, the CDR3 gives the full variable domain: KAGVTQTPRYLIKTRGQQVTLSCSPISGHRSVSWYQQTPGQGLQFLFEYFSETQRNKGNFPGRFSGRQFSNSRSEMNVSTLELGDSALYLCASSPPGLDSNEQFFGPGTRLTVL.

The rearrangement links TRBV2 to TRBJ2-7; D is unresolved. V shed 5 bases and J shed 0 bases, with 11 bases lying between them. The CDR3 contains 14 residues. Per germline, CDR1 SNHLY and CDR2 FYNNEI. CDR3: CASSYDGSSYEQYF. The CDR3 DNA reads TGTGCCAGCAGTTACGACGGGTCCTCCTACGAGCAGTACTTC.

In its sample, this clonotype was seen many times. V is TRBV24-1 and J is TRBJ2-1; 7 bases line up with TRBD1. After removal of 2 bases from V and 3 bases from J, the junction contained 6 bases not matched to a gene. Germline values: CDR1 KGHDR, CDR2 SFDVKD. There are 16 residues in the CDR3. The CDR3 DNA is TGTGCCACCAGTGATTCGCGACAGGGTAGCTACAATGAGCAGTTCTTC. It translates to CATSDSRQGSYNEQFF.

This clonotype was seen a few times. This chain uses TRBV11-2 with TRBJ2-7; D is undetermined. The germline CDR1 and CDR2 sequences are SGHAT and FQNNGV. Between the trimmed V and J ends, which lost 5 bases and 4 bases, there was a span of 6 bases. This CDR3 contains 11 residues. Here the CDR3 reads CASSPKYEQYF. DNA of the CDR3: TGTGCCAGCAGCCCTAAATACGAGCAGTACTTC.

This clonotype came up many times. The CDR3 loop reads CASSILAGGAYEQYF. The CDR3 DNA sequence: TGTGCCAGCAGCATCCTAGCGGGAGGGGCCTACGAGCAGTACTTC. The V call is TRBV7-8, the J call TRBJ2-7; 12 bases align to TRBD2. From germline, CDR1 is SGHVS and CDR2 FQNEAQ. The CDR3 spans 15 residues. Trimming took 5 bases from V and 2 from J; bases not matched to a gene: 4.

The sample holds a few counts of this clonotype. The chain carries TRBV12-5 and TRBJ1-5; D is unclear. The CDR3 is made up of 11 amino acids. Germline V lookup: CDR1 LGHNT, CDR2 FRNRAP. V was trimmed by 3 bases and J by 5 bases, leaving 2 bases between them. The CDR3 is CASGFDQPQHF. The CDR3 DNA reads as TGTGCTAGTGGTTTTGATCAGCCCCAGCATTTT.

This clonotype was detected many times. This chain joins TRBV11-2 and TRBJ1-6; a possible D gene is TRBD1 (5 bases). Germline V lookup: CDR1 SGHAT, CDR2 FQNNGV. V lost 4 bases and J 5 bases, leaving 15 bases between the germline ends. This CDR3 has 16 amino acids. The CDR3 here is CASSSRPTDDNSPLHF. The CDR3 DNA follows: TGTGCCAGCAGCTCTAGGCCGACAGACGATAATTCACCCCTCCACTTT.

The CDR3 DNA reads as TGTGCCACCAGTGATCCCTATGAGCAGTTCTTC. Amino acid sequence: CATSDPYEQFF. The chain links TRBV24-1 to TRBJ2-1; D uncertain. Germline-derived CDR1 and CDR2 are KGHDR and SFDVKD. This CDR3 region has 11 residues. Trimming pared 3 bases from V and 8 bases from J, leaving 4 bases between.

This clonotype came up many times. The chain couples TRBV28 to TRBJ2-3; D is undetermined. CDR3 size: 15 residues. The germline gives CDR1 MDHEN, CDR2 SYDVKM. V was clipped by 2 bases and J by 0 bases, with 9 bases between them. CDR3 bases: TGTGCCAGCAGTTTAAGCAGCTCTAGCACAGATACGCAGTATTTT. Protein product: CASSLSSSSTDTQYF.

The sample holds many counts of this clonotype. This chain uses TRBV27 with TRBJ2-7, with D possibly matching TRBD2 (5 bases). This CDR3 comprises 15 residues. V was trimmed by 4 bases and J by 3 bases, leaving 16 bases between them. Germline CDR1 MNHEY, CDR2 SMNVEV (reference sequence). The CDR3 spells CASSSLGGGDYEQYF. The CDR3 DNA follows: TGTGCCAGCAGTTCCCTGGGTGGAGGTGACTACGAGCAGTACTTC.

The V call is TRBV7-9, the J call TRBJ2-3; the match to TRBD2 covers 9 bases. Per germline, CDR1 SEHNR and CDR2 FQNEAQ (reference sequence). The V gene end was trimmed by 5 bases and the J gene end by 3 bases; junction bases not matched to a gene: 6. This CDR3 spans 15 amino acids. The CDR3 is CASSPLAGETDTQYF. The DNA of the CDR3 is TGTGCCAGCAGCCCCTTAGCGGGAGAAACAGATACGCAGTATTTT. The full variable domain, its missing parts supplied by reference TRBV7-9 and TRBJ2-3, is DTGVSQNPRHKITKRGQNVTFRCDPISEHNRLYWYRQTLGQGPEFLTYFQNEAQLEKSRLLSDRFSAERPKGSFSTLEIQRTEQGDSAMYLCASSPLAGETDTQYFGPGTRLTVL.

This clonotype came up many times. The chain is built from TRBV28 and TRBJ1-2; no firm D call. V dropped 6 bases and J dropped 4 bases, with 18 bases sitting between them. Per the germline V gene, CDR1 is MDHEN and CDR2 is SYDVKM. This CDR3 contains 15 residues. The CDR3 is CASSSRESWGYGYTF. The CDR3 coding sequence is TGTGCCAGCAGCTCCCGTGAGAGCTGGGGCTATGGCTACACCTTC.

V gene TRBV5-6 combines with J gene TRBJ2-2; no firm D call. The CDR3 loop spans 13 amino acids. The germline gives CDR1 SGHDT, CDR2 YYEEEE. V lost 5 bases and J 5 bases, leaving 10 bases between the germline ends. CDR3 in DNA: TGTGCCAGCAGGGATTTGGGGACCGGGGAGCTGTTTTTT. Translating gives CASRDLGTGELFF. Complete variable domain (other parts from reference TRBV5-6 and TRBJ2-2): DAGVTQSPTHLIKTRGQQVTLRCSPKSGHDTVSWYQQALGQGPQFIFQYYEEEERQRGNFPDRFSGHQFPNYSSELNVNALLLGDSALYLCASRDLGTGELFFGEGSRLTVL.